This paragraph covers one T cell receptor (beta chain) sequence. This receptor's antigen is unknown. No much larger clone exists at a distance of one base, and base qualities are not known. This entry is derived from a study of blood T cell repertoires in COVID-19 (dated by TCRdb to 2019 to 2021). Notes on the research overall: Samples covering the acute and convalescent phases of COVID-19 were provided by collaborators in the United States, Italy and Spain. The repertoires were released in a freely available public database intended as a resource for research on the immune response to SARS-CoV-2. Where available, HLA class I and class II types were taken from metadata supplied by the sample provider and were not determined by assay-based typing. Samples were obtained from the ongoing ImmuneRACE study (first 160 participants) and from over 1,000 subjects provided by 6 global collaborators. The sample metadata nearly always contained a de-identified subject ID, COVID-19 status, age in years and sex. The material from the prospective study consisted of cDNA or gDNA derived from T cells, B-cell-depleted T cells, or PBMCs. Subjects who had been exposed to COVID-19, were actively infected with it, or had recovered from it provided the deeply sampled blood TCRbeta repertoires that made up the dataset.

What the authors observed across the whole study: How much clinical and demographic metadata was included differed by source and by participant, and the metadata was provided uncurated.

The germline V gene gives CDR1 as SGHTA and CDR2 as FQGTGA. From its cysteine to its phenylalanine, the CDR3 spans 17 amino acids. Only the CDR3 part of the read is kept: 51 bases, read in frame from the first base. V was cut back by 0 bases and J by 5 bases, leaving a gap of 17 bases between them. At one collaborating source in Seattle, patients were enrolled during active infection and were followed longitudinally through the course of disease. The collaborating institutions used their own protocols to collect whole blood in K2EDTA tubes. Collaborator samples were shipped for TCRbeta analysis as frozen whole blood, isolated PBMCs, or DNA extracted from either sample type. The immunoSEQ Assay, a bias-controlled multiplex PCR, was used to amplify TCRbeta CDR3 regions from genomic DNA. As for the authors' bioinformatics: The number of nucleated cells in each sample was estimated by amplification of reference gene primers within the assay. To quantify the absolute abundance of each unique TCRbeta CDR3 rearrangement, sequence reads were collapsed and filtered. Productive Simpson clonality was computed per sample as the square root of Simpson's diversity index over productive rearrangements. Sourced from immuneACCESS, this table was stored by TCRdb with only in-frame sequences that have V and J called. A share of the clones is absent; for the studies checked, an unresolved V gene accounts for under half, and the remainder has no known explanation. That table gives V, J and clone size, and the DNA gave D and trimming. Recorded for this sample are 310,000 or so clones; 85% to 90% of them occurred a single time. The top ten hold approximately 10% of the sample.

This receptor was identified in a woman aged 30 to 39 with COVID-19, enrolled during active disease. Material: peripheral blood. The chain is assembled from TRBV7-3 and TRBJ2-1, with TRBD2 tentatively as D gene (5 bases match). The nucleotides read TGTGCCAGCAGCTTAACCCCTCGGACCGGGCGGGACAATGAGCAGTTCTTC. Its protein is CASSLTPRTGRDNEQFF. Full variable domain (CDR3 extended with the reference TRBV7-3 and TRBJ2-1 proteins): GAGVSQTPSNKVTEKGKYVELRCDPISGHTALYWYRQSLGQGPEFLIYFQGTGAADDSGLPNDRFFAVRPEGSVSTLKIQRTERGDSAVYLCASSLTPRTGRDNEQFFGPGTRLTVL.